Each of the 16 T cell receptor beta chains below was sequenced from the same sample in a study of CD8 T cells in Susac syndrome. Random hexamers served to reverse transcribe about 0.5 to 1 ug RNA. Using its own MiXCR run on the immunoSEQ multiplex PCR reads, TCRdb lists one record per CDR3 protein. Of some 200,000 distinct CDR3 sequences listed, 85% to 95% are singletons. Sequencing was performed on CD8+ T cells from PBMCs. The receptors were sampled from a human donor with Susac syndrome.

The rearrangement joins TRBV20-1 to TRBJ2-7; no reliable D call. CDR3 size: 13 residues. V was shortened by 3 bases and J by 4 bases, with 13 bases between the two germline ends. The V gene's germline CDR1 is DFQATT and CDR2 SNEGSKA (reference sequence). CDR3 amino acids: CSASAAARYEQYF. The CDR3 DNA reads as TGCAGTGCTAGTGCCGCTGCGAGGTACGAGCAGTACTTC.

The chain uses TRBV11-2 and TRBJ2-2; 11 bases fit TRBD2. The CDR3 totals 18 residues. Germline V gives CDR1 SGHAT, CDR2 FQNNGV. Trimming cost V 4 bases and J 6 bases; bases outside gene matches: 13. In DNA, the CDR3 is TGTGCCAGCAGCTCCCGGGCCTTAGCGGGGGGGTTACCCGGGGAGCTGTTTTTT. This translates into CASSSRALAGGLPGELFF.

The rearrangement uses TRBV7-9 and TRBJ1-2; 8 positions match TRBD1. Germline CDR1 and CDR2: SEHNR and FQNEAQ (reference sequence). The CDR3 length is 13 residues. Trimming cost V 11 bases and J 0 bases; bases outside gene matches: 5. CDR3 bases: TGTGCCTCAAACAGGGGGGCTAACTATGGCTACACCTTC. This sequence encodes CASNRGANYGYTF.

The rearrangement links TRBV12-3 or TRBV12-4 to TRBJ2-1, with D perhaps TRBD2 (6 bases). Trimming removed 7 bases at V and 0 bases at J, with 22 bases between. The CDR3 runs 18 residues. DNA of the CDR3: TGTGCCAGCACCGGATTACTAGCTCTAGAAAGCTCCTACAATGAGCAGTTCTTC. Protein product: CASTGLLALESSYNEQFF.

This chain uses TRBV7-2 with TRBJ1-2; 9 nucleotides line up with TRBD1. V was pared by 4 bases and J by 2 bases, with 5 bases of the junction left unmatched. Looked up from germline, CDR1 is SGHTA and CDR2 is FQGNSA. The CDR3 extends over 15 amino acids. The CDR3 nucleotides read TGTGCCAGCAGCTACCCGGGACAGGGAAACTATGGCTACACCTTC. Its protein is CASSYPGQGNYGYTF.

The rearrangement joins TRBV19 to TRBJ1-5; 8 nucleotides agree with TRBD1. The CDR3 contains 16 residues. J gave up 2 bases and V 9 bases, and 12 bases lay outside the gene matches. From germline, CDR1 is LNHDA and CDR2 SQIVND (reference sequence). The CDR3 region has the DNA TGTGCCAGCGGCGACAGGGGTGATTATGGCAATCAGCCCCAGCATTTT. Protein sequence: CASGDRGDYGNQPQHF.

The chain employs TRBV9 and TRBJ1-3, with 8 nucleotides matching TRBD1. The CDR3 is made up of 19 amino acids. In germline, CDR1 is SGDLS, CDR2 YYNGEE. With 4 bases clipped from V and 0 bases from J, the junction kept 15 bases outside the gene matches. In nucleotides, the CDR3 is TGTGCCAGCAGCTCACCTTCTCGGGACAGGTCTCGCTCTGGAAACACCATATATTTT. Translation: CASSSPSRDRSRSGNTIYF.

A single count supports this clonotype. The chain employs TRBV6-2 or TRBV6-3 and TRBJ2-3, with 10 positions matching TRBD2. Trimming at V came to 0 bases and at J to 3 bases, leaving 6 bases not matched to a gene. The CDR3 is 17 amino acids. Germline values: CDR1 MNHEY, CDR2 SVGEGT. The DNA of the CDR3 is TGTGCCAGCAGTTACTCTACTAGCGGGGCATATACAGATACGCAGTATTTT. This translates into CASSYSTSGAYTDTQYF.

This chain uses TRBV29-1 with TRBJ2-3; 9 nucleotides match TRBD2. This CDR3 is built from 13 residues. After removal of 6 bases from V and 0 bases from J, the junction contained 1 base not matched to a gene. Germline-derived CDR1 and CDR2 are SQVTM and ANQGSEA. The CDR3 here is CSVLAGSTDTQYF. CDR3 DNA sequence: TGCAGCGTCCTAGCGGGAAGCACAGATACGCAGTATTTT.

In DNA, the CDR3 is TGCAGCGTTGAAGCTAGCGGGACATCTTACAATGAGCAGTTCTTC. Its translation: CSVEASGTSYNEQFF. The V call is TRBV29-1, the J call TRBJ2-1; TRBD2 aligns across 9 bases. The CDR3 is 15 residues long. Germline loops: CDR1 SQVTM, CDR2 ANQGSEA. Trimming took 1 base from V and 4 from J; bases not matched to a gene: 5.

This clonotype showed up just once. This chain connects TRBV19 to TRBJ2-1; D unresolved. Looked up from germline, CDR1 is LNHDA and CDR2 is SQIVND (reference sequence). CDR3 size: 16 residues. V lost 2 bases and J 6 bases, leaving 17 bases between the germline ends. The CDR3 sequence is CASSIFHRELPNEQFF. The CDR3 nucleotides are TGTGCCAGTAGTATATTCCATCGAGAGCTCCCCAATGAGCAGTTCTTC.

V usage is TRBV20-1 and J usage is TRBJ2-5; 9 nucleotides match TRBD2. The CDR3 runs 16 residues. Per germline, CDR1 DFQATT and CDR2 SNEGSKA (reference sequence). The trim removed 1 base at V and 0 bases at J, leaving 6 bases unmatched. The CDR3 DNA is TGCAGTGCTAGAGGCGGGGGGGGCACGGACCAAGAGACCCAGTACTTC. Residues: CSARGGGGTDQETQYF.

The CDR3 loop reads CASSLKTGGQYGYTF. DNA of the CDR3: TGTGCCAGCAGCCTTAAGACAGGGGGGCAGTATGGCTACACCTTC. The chain recombines TRBV6-5 with TRBJ1-2; 9 nucleotides agree with TRBD1. Germline assignment: CDR1 MNHEY and CDR2 SVGAGI. The ends lost 6 bases at V and 5 bases at J; junction bases unmatched: 10. The CDR3 is made up of 15 amino acids.

The chain employs TRBV5-1 and TRBJ2-7; D might be TRBD1 (6 bases). The V end lost 5 bases, the J end lost 4 bases, and 16 bases lay between the germline ends. This CDR3 spans 14 amino acids. CDR1 is SGHRS, CDR2 YFSETQ, per germline. Written as DNA, the CDR3 is TGCGCCAGCAGACAACAGGGAGCCGTTTACGAGCAGTACTTC. It is translated as CASRQQGAVYEQYF. Using reference TRBV5-1 and TRBJ2-7 for the parts outside the CDR3, the full variable domain is KAGVTQTPRYLIKTRGQQVTLSCSPISGHRSVSWYQQTPGQGLQFLFEYFSETQRNKGNFPGRFSGRQFSNSRSEMNVSTLELGDSALYLCASRQQGAVYEQYFGPGTRLTVT.

V and J are TRBV27 and TRBJ1-1, with D possibly TRBD1 on 6 matching bases. V gave up 6 bases and J gave up 7 bases, with 15 bases separating them. The length of the CDR3 is 13 residues. Germline values: CDR1 MNHEY, CDR2 SMNVEV (reference sequence). The CDR3 spells CASRNSGQYEAFF. CDR3 nucleotide sequence: TGTGCCAGCAGAAACTCTGGACAGTATGAAGCTTTCTTT.

The genes are TRBV12-3 or TRBV12-4 and TRBJ1-4; the D gene is possibly TRBD1 (6 bases). The CDR3 loop spans 15 amino acids. The V and J ends lost 6 bases and 3 bases respectively, with 14 bases between them. CDR3 sequence: CASSWTVPANEKLFF. The CDR3 DNA is TGTGCCAGCAGCTGGACAGTCCCAGCTAATGAAAAACTGTTTTTT.